Described below is a single T cell receptor beta chain sequence and its context. What it recognizes is unknown. Produced via immunoSEQ multiplex PCR; TCRdb's table is partial and in-frame only. The sample contains more than 20,000 clones, 75% to 90% of which appear only once. The sample comes from a study of T cells after posttransplantation cyclophosphamide. This CDR3 region has 16 residues. Unmatched junction bases numbered 6, after V lost 6 bases and J lost 0 bases. CDR1 is SGHRS and CDR2 is YFSETQ in the germline V gene. Study-wide results and limits: TRB overlap between skin or GI tissue T cells and blood was limited. Recipient CMV seropositivity and CMV reactivation strongly tracked TRB clonality.

Control samples came 1 year after myeloablative marrow transplants with methotrexate plus calcineurin inhibitor. The receptor comes from a female patient under 45 who received an allogeneic stem cell transplant from an unrelated donor, was CMV-positive, and had acute and chronic GVHD. Some T cells may trace back to the graft donor. The input for sequencing was PBMCs, taken 359 days after allogeneic stem cell transplant with calcineurin inhibitor and methotrexate. V gene TRBV5-1 combines with J gene TRBJ1-4, with TRBD1 matching 9 bases. Written as DNA, the CDR3 is TGCGCCAGCACGTCGGGACAGGGTGCAACTAATGAAAAACTGTTTTTT. Protein product: CASTSGQGATNEKLFF.